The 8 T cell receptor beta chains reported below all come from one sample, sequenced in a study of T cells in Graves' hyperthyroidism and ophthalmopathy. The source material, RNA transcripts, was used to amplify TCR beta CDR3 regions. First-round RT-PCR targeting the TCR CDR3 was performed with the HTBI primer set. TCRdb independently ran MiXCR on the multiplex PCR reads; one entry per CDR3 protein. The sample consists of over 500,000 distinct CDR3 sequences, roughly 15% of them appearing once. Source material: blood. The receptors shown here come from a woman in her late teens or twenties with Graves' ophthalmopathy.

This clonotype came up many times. CDR3 residues: CASSQVRDRYSNQPQHF. The DNA for the CDR3 is TGTGCCAGCAGCCAAGTTAGGGACAGGTATAGCAATCAGCCCCAGCATTTT. The chain recombines TRBV4-2 with TRBJ1-5; 8 nucleotides match TRBD1. The germline CDR1 and CDR2 sequences are LGHNA and YNFKEQ. V lost 1 base to trimming and J lost 0 bases; unmatched junction nucleotides: 5. This CDR3 comprises 17 residues.

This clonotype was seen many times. The CDR3 nucleotides are TGTGCCAGCAGTGGGGGACGACAGCCCCAGCATTTT. Its protein product is CASSGGRQPQHF. This chain links TRBV28 with TRBJ1-5; D might be TRBD1 (5 bases). Germline V gives CDR1 MDHEN, CDR2 SYDVKM. The CDR3 sequence is 12 residues long. The V gene lost 5 bases and the J gene lost 7 bases, with 9 bases spanning the gap.

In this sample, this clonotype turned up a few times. Here the CDR3 reads CASSQDGQGDGYTF. The CDR3 region has the DNA TGCGCCAGCAGCCAAGATGGCCAGGGCGATGGCTACACCTTC. V is TRBV4-3 and J is TRBJ1-2; D possibly corresponds to TRBD1 (5 bases). This CDR3 comprises 14 residues. V lost 0 bases and J 6 bases, leaving 11 bases between the germline ends. The germline gives CDR1 LGHNA, CDR2 YSLEER.

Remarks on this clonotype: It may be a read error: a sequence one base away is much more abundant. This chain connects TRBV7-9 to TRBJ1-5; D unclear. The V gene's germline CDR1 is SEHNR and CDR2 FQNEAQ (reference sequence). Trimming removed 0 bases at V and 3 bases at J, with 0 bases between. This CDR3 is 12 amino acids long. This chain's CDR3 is CASSLANQPQHF. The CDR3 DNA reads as TGTGCCAGCAGCTTAGCCAATCAGCCCCAGCATTTT.

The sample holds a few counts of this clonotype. Here the CDR3 DNA reads TGTGCCAGCAGTGGACAGGCATCCTACGAGCAGTACTTC. Its protein is CASSGQASYEQYF. The genes are TRBV6-1 and TRBJ2-7; D possibly corresponds to TRBD1 (6 bases). From germline, CDR1 is MNHNS and CDR2 SASEGT. V gave up 4 bases and J gave up 1 base, with 8 bases separating them. This CDR3 has 13 amino acids.

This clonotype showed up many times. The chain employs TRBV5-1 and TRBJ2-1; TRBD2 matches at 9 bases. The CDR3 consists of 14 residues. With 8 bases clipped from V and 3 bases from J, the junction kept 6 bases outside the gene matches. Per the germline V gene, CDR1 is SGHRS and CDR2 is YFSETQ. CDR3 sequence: CASTLAGHYNEQFF. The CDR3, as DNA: TGCGCCAGTACGCTAGCGGGACACTACAATGAGCAGTTCTTC.

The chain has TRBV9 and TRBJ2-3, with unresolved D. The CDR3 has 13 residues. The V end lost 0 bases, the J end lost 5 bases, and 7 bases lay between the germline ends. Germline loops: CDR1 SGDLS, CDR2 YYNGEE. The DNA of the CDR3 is TGTGCCAGCAGCGTAGGGGCTGGAGATACGCAGTATTTT. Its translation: CASSVGAGDTQYF.

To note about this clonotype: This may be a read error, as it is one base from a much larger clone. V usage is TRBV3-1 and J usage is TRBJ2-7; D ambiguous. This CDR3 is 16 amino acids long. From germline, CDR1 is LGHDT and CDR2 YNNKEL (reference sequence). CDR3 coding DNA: TGTGCCAGCAACCAAGCTACAGCAGGACCGGCCTACGAGCAGTACTTC. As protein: CASNQATAGPAYEQYF.